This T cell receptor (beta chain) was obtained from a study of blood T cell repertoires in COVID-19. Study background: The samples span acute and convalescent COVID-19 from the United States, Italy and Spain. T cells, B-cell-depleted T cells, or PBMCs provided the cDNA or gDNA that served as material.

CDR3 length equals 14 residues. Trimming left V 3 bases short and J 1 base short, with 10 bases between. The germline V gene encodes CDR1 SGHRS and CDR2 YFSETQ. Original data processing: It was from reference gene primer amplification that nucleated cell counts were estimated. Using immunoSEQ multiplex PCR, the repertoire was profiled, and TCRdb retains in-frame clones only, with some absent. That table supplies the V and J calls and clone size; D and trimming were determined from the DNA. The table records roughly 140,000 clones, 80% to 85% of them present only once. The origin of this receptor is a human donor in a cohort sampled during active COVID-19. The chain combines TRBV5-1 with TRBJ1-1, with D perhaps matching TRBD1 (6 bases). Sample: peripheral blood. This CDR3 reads CASSSSTGNTEAFF. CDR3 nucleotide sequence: TGCGCCAGCAGCTCCTCGACAGGGAACACTGAAGCTTTCTTT.